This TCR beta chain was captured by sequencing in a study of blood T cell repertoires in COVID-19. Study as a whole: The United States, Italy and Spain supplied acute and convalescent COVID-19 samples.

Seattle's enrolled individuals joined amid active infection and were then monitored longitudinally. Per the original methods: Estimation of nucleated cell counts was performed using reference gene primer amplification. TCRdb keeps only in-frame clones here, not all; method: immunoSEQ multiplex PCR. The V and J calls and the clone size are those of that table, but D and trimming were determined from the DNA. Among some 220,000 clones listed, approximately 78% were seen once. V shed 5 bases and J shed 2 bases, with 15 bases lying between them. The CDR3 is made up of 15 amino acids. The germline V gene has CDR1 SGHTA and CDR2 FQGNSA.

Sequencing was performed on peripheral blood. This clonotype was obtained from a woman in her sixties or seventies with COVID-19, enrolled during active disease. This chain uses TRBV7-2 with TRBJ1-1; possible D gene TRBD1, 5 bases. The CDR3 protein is CASSLLGGGNTEAFF. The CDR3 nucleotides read TGTGCCAGCAGCCTCCTCGGGGGTGGTAACACTGAAGCTTTCTTT.